This TCR beta chain emerged from a study of spatial heterogeneity in lung cancer. Time point in this sample: blood at routine non-recurrence follow-up after resection. The length of the CDR3 is 14 residues. The V and J ends lost 1 base and 1 base respectively, with 7 bases between them. Per the germline V gene, CDR1 is SGHTA and CDR2 is FQGTGA. One entry per CDR3 protein, called by TCRdb with MiXCR from the 5' RACE reads. The sample holds about 45,000 distinct CDR3 sequences, approximately 22% seen once. Sequenced here: PBMCs, sampled at follow-up. The TCR sequence derives from a female donor with early-stage non-small cell lung cancer. This chain joins TRBV7-3 and TRBJ1-1; D gene uncertain. For the CDR3, the DNA is TGTGCCAGCAGCTTAAATCCCGCGAACACTGAAGCTTTCTTT. This encodes CASSLNPANTEAFF.